This T cell receptor (beta chain) was recorded in a study of blood T cell repertoires in COVID-19. Study as a whole: T cells, B-cell-depleted T cells, or PBMCs supplied cDNA or gDNA.

The germline V gene encodes CDR1 ENHRY and CDR2 SYGVKD. The CDR3 is 13 residues long. Trimming removed 2 bases from V and 6 bases from J; junction bases left unmatched: 2. Original analysis: Estimation of nucleated cell counts was performed using reference gene primer amplification. Sequencing was performed with immunoSEQ multiplex PCR; in TCRdb, only in-frame clones are kept and a portion is missing. V, J and clone size derive from that table, while D and trimming were established from the DNA sequence. The sample consists of about 110,000 clones, 76% of them appearing once. V usage is TRBV10-3 and J usage is TRBJ1-2, with 8 bases matching TRBD1. This TCR was sampled from a woman aged 80 or older with acute or convalescent COVID-19. Sequences were obtained from peripheral blood. The CDR3: CAISETGGDGYTF. The CDR3 bases are TGTGCCATCAGTGAGACAGGGGGGGATGGCTACACCTTC.